This T cell receptor beta chain was sequenced for a study of blood T cell repertoires in COVID-19. Looking at the study overall: Acute and convalescent COVID-19 specimens originated in the United States, Italy and Spain. Nucleic acid was either cDNA or gDNA, and it came from T cells, B-cell-depleted T cells, or PBMCs.

J lost 0 bases, V lost 5 bases, and 9 bases had no gene match. This CDR3 is built from 17 residues. CDR1 and CDR2 (germline): SEHNR, FQNEAQ (reference sequence). Original analysis: Estimation of nucleated cell counts was performed using reference gene primer amplification. TCRdb's copy holds only in-frame clones and misses some; the assay was immunoSEQ multiplex PCR. D and trimming were read from the DNA, whereas the V and J calls and clone size are those reported in that table. This repertoire shows about 250,000 clones, more than 80% found once; its top ten account for 3%. The source material was peripheral blood. The TCR sequence derives from a woman aged 30 to 39 with active or convalescent COVID-19. V usage is TRBV7-9 and J usage is TRBJ2-1, with 8 bases aligning to TRBD1. The CDR3 DNA reads as TGTGCCAGCAGCCGTTCGACAGGGGTGCGCTCCTACAATGAGCAGTTCTTC. Translated: CASSRSTGVRSYNEQFF.